These T cell receptor beta chains were read from a single sample in a study of blood T cells in healthy people across ages. TCRdb reanalysed the 5' RACE reads using MiXCR and keeps one entry per CDR3 protein. Of approximately 830,000 distinct CDR3 sequences listed, 62% are singletons. Input material: blood. Source of these receptors: a man younger than 40 in good health. CDR3s include the opening cysteine and the closing phenylalanine or tryptophan. Fields, in order: D gene, J gene, V gene, clone size, CDR3 DNA, CDR3 protein. The D gene is left open where the match is weak. Some rows mark clone size as missing; the rest say once, few, many or name a class of expanded clone.

NA	TRBJ2-7	TRBV29-1	few	TGCAGCGTTGAAGAACAGGCCTACGAGCAGTACTTC	CSVEEQAYEQYF
TRBD1	TRBJ2-7	TRBV5-1	NA	TGCGCCAGCAGCCCCTTAGGAGGGGACAGGGTCTACGAGCAGTACTTC	CASSPLGGDRVYEQYF
NA	TRBJ1-1	TRBV2	NA	TGTGCCAGCAGTGTAGCCACAATTGAAGCTTTCTTT	CASSVATIEAFF
NA	TRBJ2-3	TRBV12-3/TRBV12-4	NA	TGTGCCAGCAGTTTAGAGGGTGGGGGGGCGGCAGATACGCAGTATTTT	CASSLEGGGAADTQYF
TRBD1	TRBJ2-1	TRBV9	few	TGTGCCAGCAGTGGAGGACAGGGCGTTGACAATGAGCAGTTCTTC	CASSGGQGVDNEQFF
NA	TRBJ1-2	TRBV28	NA	TGTGCCAGCAGGGGACGGCCCATGGAGGACTATGGCTACACCTTC	CASRGRPMEDYGYTF
NA	TRBJ2-3	TRBV30	NA	TGTGCCTGGAGTGTACGATCAGATACGCAGTATTTT	CAWSVRSDTQYF
TRBD2	TRBJ2-7	TRBV20-1	NA	TGCAGTGCCTCCGGGACTAGCGACGCCTGGGAGCAGTACTTC	CSASGTSDAWEQYF
NA	TRBJ2-1	TRBV12-3/TRBV12-4	NA	TGTGCCAGCAGCCTGGGACCACATGAGCAGTTCTTC	CASSLGPHEQFF
TRBD1	TRBJ1-2	TRBV3-1	NA	TGTGCCAGCAGCCGTGGGTACAGGACAGGCCTGGTGACTTCCTATGGCTACACCTTC	CASSRGYRTGLVTSYGYTF
NA	TRBJ1-6	TRBV10-3	NA	TGTGCCTCCCGCCTAGGAGAGGGGCTGAGCTCCTATAATTCACCCCTCCACTTT	CASRLGEGLSSYNSPLHF
NA	TRBJ2-7	TRBV7-9	few	TGTGCCAGCAGCCCCGACGGTCTCTACGAGCAGTACTTC	CASSPDGLYEQYF
NA	TRBJ1-6	TRBV20-1	NA	TGCAGTGCTAGAGATGGGGGATACCCTACGGGATCACCCCTCCACTTT	CSARDGGYPTGSPLHF
TRBD1	TRBJ2-7	TRBV29-1	NA	TGCAGCGCGGACAGGGGCCACGAGCAGTACTTC	CSADRGHEQYF
NA	TRBJ2-1	TRBV7-3	NA	TGTGCCAGCAGCCCAGAGGGAGGTGGGGGATTGAATGAGCAGTTCTTC	CASSPEGGGGLNEQFF
NA	TRBJ2-7	TRBV20-1	NA	TGCAGTGCTAGAGTGCCTTCCTACGAGCAGTACTTC	CSARVPSYEQYF
NA	TRBJ2-7	TRBV6-2/TRBV6-3	NA	TGTGCCAGCAGTTACCACCTAGGCCCTTCCAGCGAGCAGTACTTC	CASSYHLGPSSEQYF
NA	TRBJ1-5	TRBV6-6	NA	TGTGCCAGTATGGACGGAAATAGCAATCAGCCCCAGCATTTT	CASMDGNSNQPQHF
NA	TRBJ2-5	TRBV6-6	once	TGTGCCAGCAGTCAGCGACAGGAAGGGCCGGAGACCCAGTACTTC	CASSQRQEGPETQYF
TRBD2	TRBJ2-1	TRBV7-3	NA	TGTGCCAGCAGCTTCGGCGGGGGGGCCAGTGAGCAGTTCTTC	CASSFGGGASEQFF
NA	TRBJ2-7	TRBV7-2	NA	TGTGCCAGCAGCGTATCGGCAGGGCCCTACGAGCAGTACTTC	CASSVSAGPYEQYF
NA	TRBJ2-3	TRBV5-1	few	TGCGCCAGCAGCTTGCGGCCATCTAGCACAGATACGCAGTATTTT	CASSLRPSSTDTQYF
TRBD1	TRBJ2-2	TRBV10-3	NA	TGTGCCATCAGCCCCCACGACAGGGTAGGGGAGCTGTTTTTT	CAISPHDRVGELFF
NA	TRBJ2-1	TRBV3-1	few	TGTGCCAGCAGCCAAGAACGGGCCCAAGTGGATGAGCAGTTCTTC	CASSQERAQVDEQFF
NA	TRBJ1-6	TRBV10-3	few	TGTGCCATCAGTGAGGAAGAGGGGCGGGATTCACCCCTCCACTTT	CAISEEEGRDSPLHF
NA	TRBJ2-1	TRBV7-2	few	TGTGCCAGCAGCCCCGGGTGGGGGCGGTACAATGAGCAGTTCTTC	CASSPGWGRYNEQFF
NA	TRBJ1-4	TRBV20-1	NA	TGCAGTGCCCTAGGCGGGGGGCTTGTTGAAAAACTGTTTTTT	CSALGGGLVEKLFF
NA	TRBJ1-2	TRBV5-1	NA	TGCGCCAGCGGCCCGACGGGGAAAACTAACTATGGCTACACCTTC	CASGPTGKTNYGYTF
NA	TRBJ2-7	TRBV12-3/TRBV12-4	few	TGTGCCAGCAGTTTTGGGGGACTTGGTTCCCTTCAGTACTTC	CASSFGGLGSLQYF
TRBD1	TRBJ2-1	TRBV4-2	NA	TGTGCCAGCAGCAACCGGGACAGGTTCTTGGGGGACAATGAGCAGTTCTTC	CASSNRDRFLGDNEQFF
NA	TRBJ2-3	TRBV30	NA	TGTGCCTGGGAGACAGGGAGGACGCAGTATTTT	CAWETGRTQYF
NA	TRBJ2-1	TRBV20-1	NA	TGCGGTGCTAGGAAGGGGGGGCCCGGGGGTAATGAGCAGTTCTTC	CGARKGGPGGNEQFF
NA	TRBJ1-1	TRBV6-2/TRBV6-3	NA	TGTGCCAGCAGTTACTTGCGGGTAGCTTTCTTT	CASSYLRVAFF
NA	TRBJ2-1	TRBV29-1	few	TGCAGCGCCCAACCCCTGTTAGTCGACAATGAGCAGTTCTTC	CSAQPLLVDNEQFF
NA	TRBJ2-1	TRBV9	NA	TGTGCCAGCAGCGTAGTAGCGAGCCGGTGGAGTGAGCAGTTCTTC	CASSVVASRWSEQFF
NA	TRBJ2-1	TRBV24-1	few	TGTGCCACCAGGGACTCCTATACCCTCAATGAGCAGTTCTTC	CATRDSYTLNEQFF
TRBD2	TRBJ2-1	TRBV10-3	few	TGTGCCATCAGTGCGTTGGGGAGCGGGGGTTACAATGAGCAGTTCTTC	CAISALGSGGYNEQFF
NA	TRBJ2-7	TRBV6-2/TRBV6-3	NA	TGTGCCAGCAGTTACTCAGGGGGTTTGGACGAGCAGTACTTC	CASSYSGGLDEQYF
NA	TRBJ2-5	TRBV6-2/TRBV6-3	NA	TGTGCCAGCAAACCCTCTACCCAAGAGACCCAGTACTTC	CASKPSTQETQYF
NA	TRBJ2-4	TRBV5-4	NA	TGTGCCAGCAGCCGACAGGGGCCCGCGGGGGACATTCAGTACTTC	CASSRQGPAGDIQYF
NA	TRBJ1-2	TRBV3-1	few	TGTGCCAGCAGCCAAGGAGCAGGGCGAGTCTATGGCTACACCTTC	CASSQGAGRVYGYTF
TRBD1	TRBJ2-7	TRBV28	NA	TGTGCCAGCAGCATTACCGGGACAGGGGGCTTCGAGCAGTACTTC	CASSITGTGGFEQYF
NA	TRBJ2-2	TRBV6-5	NA	TGTGCCAGCAGTTACTCTGAGGGGAGCACCGGGGAGCTGTTTTTT	CASSYSEGSTGELFF
NA	TRBJ2-1	TRBV9	NA	TGTGCCAGCAGCGTAGGGCGGGGTACCCTTTACAATGAGCAGTTCTTC	CASSVGRGTLYNEQFF
TRBD2	TRBJ2-1	TRBV12-3/TRBV12-4	NA	TGTGCCAGCAGTGCCTTAGCGGGGGGGAATGAGCAGTTCTTC	CASSALAGGNEQFF
NA	TRBJ2-7	TRBV6-2/TRBV6-3	once	TGTGCCAGCAGTTACGGGGACGCCGTTTCCTACGAGCAGTACTTC	CASSYGDAVSYEQYF
NA	TRBJ2-1	TRBV4-3	few	TGCGCCAGCAGCCAACCAGGACGCGAGCAGTTCTTC	CASSQPGREQFF
NA	TRBJ2-7	TRBV28	NA	TGTGCCAGCACCCAGGGCGGTTCTTGGACCCACGAGCAGTACTTC	CASTQGGSWTHEQYF
NA	TRBJ2-1	TRBV6-2/TRBV6-3	NA	TGTGCCAGCAGCTTCCAGGGGGAGGCCTACAATGAGCAGTTCTTC	CASSFQGEAYNEQFF
TRBD2	TRBJ2-1	TRBV20-1	NA	TGCAGTGCTAGCGGCGGGGGAATCAATGAGCAGTTCTTC	CSASGGGINEQFF
NA	TRBJ2-5	TRBV3-1	few	TGTGCCAGCAGCCTCCCGGGACAGTCCTCTCGGGGGCAGTACTTC	CASSLPGQSSRGQYF
TRBD2	TRBJ2-5	TRBV7-2	few	TGCGCCAGCAGCTTGGTTGCGGGGGAAGAGACCCAGTACTTC	CASSLVAGEETQYF